Below, 10 T cell receptor beta chains from the same sample are listed, as sequenced in a study of blood T cell repertoires in COVID-19. The repertoire was sequenced with immunoSEQ multiplex PCR; TCRdb's copy has only in-frame clones and lacks some. The profile covers around 60,000 clones, with more than 70% appearing a single time and about 15% taken by the ten largest. The sample comprised peripheral blood. The receptor set was obtained from a man between 60 and 75 years old with COVID-19, enrolled during active disease.

The gene calls are TRBV5-1 and TRBJ2-3, with no clear D. Between the trimmed V and J ends, which lost 4 bases and 0 bases, there was a span of 9 bases. The CDR3 has 14 residues. CDR1 and CDR2 (germline): SGHRS, YFSETQ. The CDR3 coding sequence is TGCGCCAGCAGCCCCGAGGTCAGCACAGATACGCAGTATTTT. This gives the protein CASSPEVSTDTQYF.

The rearrangement joins TRBV9 to TRBJ1-2; 8 bases line up with TRBD1. V lost 6 bases to trimming and J lost 3 bases; unmatched junction nucleotides: 7. Germline CDR1 SGDLS, CDR2 YYNGEE. The CDR3 runs 14 residues. The CDR3 here is CASKLGQGDYGYTF. The CDR3 nucleotides are TGTGCCAGCAAATTAGGACAGGGCGACTATGGCTACACCTTC.

The V and J genes are TRBV4-2 and TRBJ1-6; 9 bases fit TRBD1. Germline assignment: CDR1 LGHNA and CDR2 YNFKEQ. V trimming: 1 base; J trimming: 1 base; junction bases outside the gene matches: 5. The CDR3 has 18 amino acids. CDR3 in amino acids: CASSQGGTGRSYNSPLHF. CDR3 DNA sequence: TGTGCCAGCAGCCAAGGCGGGACAGGGCGTTCCTATAATTCACCCCTCCACTTT.

The CDR3: CASRPGLAGYNEQFF. The CDR3 bases are TGTGCCAGCAGACCGGGACTAGCGGGTTACAATGAGCAGTTCTTC. The chain has TRBV6-5 and TRBJ2-1; the match to TRBD2 covers 12 bases. V gave up 6 bases and J gave up 4 bases; unmatched junction bases: 4. The CDR3 totals 15 residues. Germline CDR1 is MNHEY and CDR2 is SVGAGI.

In its sample, this clone was seen once. V is TRBV18 and J is TRBJ2-1, with D maybe TRBD2 (6 bases). The V end was cut by 0 bases, the J end by 5 bases, with 11 bases between. Germline V CDR1 and CDR2: KGHSH, LQKENI. This CDR3 spans 15 amino acids. The CDR3 sequence is CASSPPSGYNNEQFF. The CDR3 DNA is TGTGCCAGCTCACCACCCAGCGGGTATAACAATGAGCAGTTCTTC.

CDR3 protein: CASTRQDGFGYGYTF. The CDR3 DNA is TGTGCCAGCACCCGACAGGATGGGTTTGGGTATGGCTACACCTTC. V usage is TRBV2 and J usage is TRBJ1-2; the D gene is possibly TRBD1 (6 bases). Deletions cut 7 bases from V and 5 bases from J, with 20 bases between. Germline CDR1 SNHLY, CDR2 FYNNEI. This CDR3 has 15 amino acids.

The chain carries TRBV28 and TRBJ2-5; D might be TRBD1 (5 bases). Deletions cut 7 bases from V and 2 bases from J, with 14 bases between. This CDR3 contains 14 residues. The germline V gene encodes CDR1 MDHEN and CDR2 SYDVKM. Here the CDR3 DNA reads TGTGCCAGCACCCTGGACACCCCACAAGAGACCCAGTACTTC. This codes for CASTLDTPQETQYF.

V usage is TRBV18 and J usage is TRBJ1-3; a possible D gene is TRBD1 (5 bases). The CDR3 spans 16 residues. CDR1 is KGHSH and CDR2 is LQKENI in the germline V gene. Trimming left V 2 bases short and J 0 bases short, with 11 bases between. CDR3 nucleotide sequence: TGTGCCAGCTCACCATCGGAGGGGAGCTCTGGAAACACCATATATTTT. Translated: CASSPSEGSSGNTIYF.

The genes are TRBV7-2 and TRBJ1-5; TRBD1 matches at 7 bases. The CDR3 covers 15 residues. V was clipped by 4 bases and J by 6 bases; unmatched bases: 9. Germline V lookup: CDR1 SGHTA, CDR2 FQGNSA. The CDR3 sequence: CASSWKTGLSQPQHF. For the CDR3, the DNA is TGTGCCAGCAGCTGGAAGACAGGGCTGAGTCAGCCCCAGCATTTT.

This clone was seen once. The V gene is TRBV13, the J gene TRBJ2-5; 7 positions agree with TRBD1. CDR1 and CDR2 from the germline V gene are PRHDT and FYEKMQ (reference sequence). The V and J ends lost 4 bases and 2 bases, in that order; junction bases with no gene match: 4. The CDR3 covers 14 residues. CDR3 amino acids: CASSSRDSQETQYF. The CDR3 DNA reads as TGTGCCAGCAGCTCCCGGGACAGTCAAGAGACCCAGTACTTC.